The subject of this entry is one T cell receptor (beta chain). Its target is not known. V lost 1 base to trimming and J lost 8 bases; unmatched junction nucleotides: 5. The CDR3 loop spans 14 amino acids. Germline V CDR1 and CDR2: SGHTA, FQGNSA. This record belongs to a study of CD8 T cells in ankylosing spondylitis. Study conclusions and caveats: Seemingly distinctive of ankylosing spondylitis blood was a TCR beta motif formed by eight highly homologous variants. The study looked at matched synovial fluid samples from ankylosing spondylitis patients. Disease-linked clones were reported to be significantly enriched there.

By quantitative 5'-RACE with molecular barcodes, the TCR beta libraries were made. In TCRdb, the 5' RACE reads were re-called with MiXCR into one record per CDR3 protein. Among more than 650,000 distinct CDR3 sequences listed, 12% were seen once. What was sequenced was blood, either unsorted or a sorted T cell fraction (not recorded which). The V gene is TRBV7-2, the J gene TRBJ2-1, with 7 bases fitting TRBD2. The sequence was obtained from a male donor with ankylosing spondylitis. The CDR3 loop is CASSLVPGRDEQFF. The CDR3 bases are TGTGCCAGCAGCTTAGTACCAGGGAGGGATGAGCAGTTCTTC.